The 12 T cell receptor beta chains presented below share a single source sample, sequenced in a study of T-cell memory formation after mild COVID-19 (dated by TCRdb to the early 2020s). Library preparation was by 5' RACE. Sequenced on an Illumina NovaSeq 6000. The public sequencing data were trimmed at Q25 with fastp and processed into clonotypes with MiXCR by TCRdb, which kept only in-frame beta chains. One record per CDR3 amino acid sequence lists the most common genes and DNA. The sample data list about 360,000 distinct CDR3 sequences, and roughly 14% of these were observed just once. The leading ten clones occupy about 22% of the sample. Material for sequencing was PBMCs or a T cell subset sorted from them (not recorded which). Receptors originate from a man between 18 and 35 years old who had mild COVID-19 (a few samples of this study predate the infection). The sample titles of this study are shuffled in the database, so cell type and time point are left out; the donor was told from shared clones.

The rearrangement joins TRBV18 to TRBJ1-4; D might be TRBD1 (6 bases). CDR1 KGHSH and CDR2 LQKENI come from the germline V gene. Trimming pared 0 bases from V and 7 bases from J, leaving 12 bases between. CDR3 size: 15 residues. The CDR3 region is CASSPPPGEGEKLFF. The CDR3 DNA follows: TGTGCCAGCTCACCACCCCCAGGGGAGGGTGAAAAACTGTTTTTT.

V is TRBV27 and J is TRBJ1-6; D unclear. This CDR3 region has 12 residues. CDR1 and CDR2 from the germline V gene are MNHEY and SMNVEV (reference sequence). V gave up 8 bases and J gave up 9 bases, with 11 bases separating them. The CDR3 is CASGWPFSPLHF. The CDR3 DNA reads as TGTGCCAGCGGTTGGCCCTTTTCACCCCTCCACTTT.

This clonotype was seen at least ten times. This rearrangement joins TRBV4-3 to TRBJ2-5; D unresolved. Germline-derived CDR1 and CDR2 are LGHNA and YSLEER. V gave up 9 bases and J gave up 1 base, with 15 bases separating them. The CDR3 extends over 14 amino acids. CDR3 nucleotide sequence: TGCGCCAGTGGGAAATTCCGGGTCCAAGAGACCCAGTACTTC. This codes for CASGKFRVQETQYF.

The gene calls are TRBV29-1 and TRBJ2-1, with D unclear. The germline gives CDR1 SQVTM, CDR2 ANQGSEA. The V end was cut by 1 base, the J end by 0 bases, with 10 bases between. This CDR3 comprises 15 residues. CDR3 in amino acids: CSVEGEQSSYNEQFF. Written as DNA, the CDR3 is TGCAGCGTTGAAGGAGAACAGAGCTCCTACAATGAGCAGTTCTTC.

This clonotype appeared many times. The chain is built from TRBV4-1 and TRBJ1-1; 7 positions agree with TRBD1. Germline CDR1 reads MGHRA; CDR2 reads YSYEKL. V dropped 1 base and J dropped 3; count of bases not matched to a gene: 8. The CDR3 has 16 amino acids. The CDR3 nucleotides read TGCGCCAGCAGCCAAGGTCTAGGGGGCAGAGACACTGAAGCTTTCTTT. Its translation: CASSQGLGGRDTEAFF.

The rearrangement links TRBV12-3 or TRBV12-4 to TRBJ1-2; D is undetermined. Trimming shortened V by 4 bases and J by 3 bases, and 9 bases separated the two germline ends. This CDR3 has 13 residues. The CDR3 DNA is TGTGCCAGCAGTTATTCCAGAGACTATGGCTACACCTTC. Protein product: CASSYSRDYGYTF.

The chain employs TRBV4-3 and TRBJ2-7; TRBD1 or TRBD2 may be the D gene (5 bases each). Germline CDR1 and CDR2: LGHNA and YSLEER. CDR3 length: 17 residues. Trimming removed 4 bases at V and 5 bases at J, with 24 bases between. The CDR3 nucleotides read TGCGCCAGCAGCCCTGAGAGAGGGGCTGATTTGGCAAACGAGCAGTACTTC. Amino acid sequence: CASSPERGADLANEQYF.

V is TRBV5-1 and J is TRBJ1-2, with a possible D match to TRBD1 (6 bases). V was shortened by 3 bases and J by 0 bases, with 18 bases between the two germline ends. The germline V gene encodes CDR1 SGHRS and CDR2 YFSETQ. The CDR3 consists of 17 residues. The CDR3 region is CASSWTQGFGSNYGYTF. Here the CDR3 DNA reads TGCGCCAGCAGCTGGACCCAGGGGTTCGGATCTAACTATGGCTACACCTTC.

This clonotype has a count of ten or more. The gene calls are TRBV4-3 and TRBJ2-6; no clear D gene. The CDR3 is 16 residues long. Germline assignment: CDR1 LGHNA and CDR2 YSLEER. V was pared by 0 bases and J by 0 bases, with 6 bases between. CDR3 sequence reads: CASSQDLSSGANVLTF. Written as DNA, the CDR3 is TGCGCCAGCAGCCAAGATCTTAGCTCTGGGGCCAACGTCCTGACTTTC.

This clonotype appeared a few times. This chain uses TRBV4-3 with TRBJ2-6; D gene ambiguous. V lost 0 bases, J lost 0 bases, and 9 bases lay in between. Germline V CDR1 and CDR2: LGHNA, YSLEER. The CDR3 has 17 residues. DNA of the CDR3: TGCGCCAGCAGCCAAGATGTCACGTACTCTGGGGCCAACGTCCTGACTTTC. This gives the protein CASSQDVTYSGANVLTF.

This clonotype was seen repeatedly, ten times or more. The chain joins TRBV7-3 to TRBJ2-5, with 8 bases aligning to TRBD2. Germline loops: CDR1 SGHTA, CDR2 FQGTGA. Losses at the gene ends were 5 bases for V and 6 bases for J; bases not matched to a gene: 8. The CDR3 sequence is 14 residues long. The CDR3 reads CASSNGGAGQTQYF. The CDR3 DNA reads TGTGCCAGCAGCAACGGGGGGGCCGGGCAGACCCAGTACTTC.

At least ten counts were recorded for this clonotype. In nucleotides, the CDR3 is TGTGCCAGCAGCCAAGATACCCCCACCGGGGAGCTGTTTTTT. Protein product: CASSQDTPTGELFF. This chain connects TRBV3-1 to TRBJ2-2; D gene ambiguous. Trimming stripped 0 bases from V and 4 bases from J, with 6 bases between. The germline V gene has CDR1 LGHDT and CDR2 YNNKEL (reference sequence). This CDR3 has 14 amino acids.